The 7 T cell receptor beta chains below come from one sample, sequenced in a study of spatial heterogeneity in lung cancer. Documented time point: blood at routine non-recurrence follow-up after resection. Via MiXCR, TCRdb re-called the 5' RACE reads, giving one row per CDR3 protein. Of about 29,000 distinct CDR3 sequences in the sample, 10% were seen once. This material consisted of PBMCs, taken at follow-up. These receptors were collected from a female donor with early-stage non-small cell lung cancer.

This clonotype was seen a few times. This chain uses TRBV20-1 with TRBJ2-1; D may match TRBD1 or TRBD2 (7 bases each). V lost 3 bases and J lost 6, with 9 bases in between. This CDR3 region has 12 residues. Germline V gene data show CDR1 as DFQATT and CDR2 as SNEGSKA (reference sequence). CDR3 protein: CSASRGGNEQFF. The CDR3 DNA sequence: TGCAGTGCTAGCAGGGGGGGCAATGAGCAGTTCTTC.

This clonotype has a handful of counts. As DNA, the CDR3 is TGTGCCAGCAGTTTGTCTTCGAAGGACAGGGTACCCCTACACCAAGAGACCCAGTACTTC. Its translation: CASSLSSKDRVPLHQETQYF. The chain is built from TRBV27 and TRBJ2-5, with TRBD1 matching over 8 bases. This CDR3 is built from 20 residues. V gave up 3 bases and J gave up 0 bases; unmatched junction bases: 18. Germline-derived CDR1 and CDR2 are MNHEY and SMNVEV (reference sequence).

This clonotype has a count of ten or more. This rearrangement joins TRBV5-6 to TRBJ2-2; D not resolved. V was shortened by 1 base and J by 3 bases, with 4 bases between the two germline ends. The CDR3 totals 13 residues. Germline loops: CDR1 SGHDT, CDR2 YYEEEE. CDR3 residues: CASSLTDTGELFF. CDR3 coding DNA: TGTGCCAGCAGCTTGACAGACACCGGGGAGCTGTTTTTT.

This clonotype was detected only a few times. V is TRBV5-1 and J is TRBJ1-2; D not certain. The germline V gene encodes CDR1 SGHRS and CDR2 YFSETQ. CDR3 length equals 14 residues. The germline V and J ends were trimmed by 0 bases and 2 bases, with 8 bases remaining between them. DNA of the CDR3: TGCGCCAGCAGCTTGGAAGGGTTGAACTATGGCTACACCTTC. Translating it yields CASSLEGLNYGYTF.

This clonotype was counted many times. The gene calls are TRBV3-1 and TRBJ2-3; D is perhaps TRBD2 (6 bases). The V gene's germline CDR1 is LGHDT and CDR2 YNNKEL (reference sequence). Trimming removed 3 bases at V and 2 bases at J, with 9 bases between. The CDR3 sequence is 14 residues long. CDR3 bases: TGTGCCAGCAGCCATGCGGGGCACACAGATACGCAGTATTTT. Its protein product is CASSHAGHTDTQYF.

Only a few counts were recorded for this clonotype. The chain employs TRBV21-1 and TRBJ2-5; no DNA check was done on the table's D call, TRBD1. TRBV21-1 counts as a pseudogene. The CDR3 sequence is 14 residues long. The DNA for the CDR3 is TGTGCCAGCAGCAAAGCGGGGGGGCAAGAGACCCAGTACTTC. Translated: CASSKAGGQETQYF.

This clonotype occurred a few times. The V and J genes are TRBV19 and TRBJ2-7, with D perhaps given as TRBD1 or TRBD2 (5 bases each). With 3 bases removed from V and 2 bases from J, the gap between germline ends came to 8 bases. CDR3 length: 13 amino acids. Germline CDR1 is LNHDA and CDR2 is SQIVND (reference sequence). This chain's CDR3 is CASSIGAPYEQYF. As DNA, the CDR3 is TGTGCCAGTAGTATCGGGGCCCCCTACGAGCAGTACTTC.